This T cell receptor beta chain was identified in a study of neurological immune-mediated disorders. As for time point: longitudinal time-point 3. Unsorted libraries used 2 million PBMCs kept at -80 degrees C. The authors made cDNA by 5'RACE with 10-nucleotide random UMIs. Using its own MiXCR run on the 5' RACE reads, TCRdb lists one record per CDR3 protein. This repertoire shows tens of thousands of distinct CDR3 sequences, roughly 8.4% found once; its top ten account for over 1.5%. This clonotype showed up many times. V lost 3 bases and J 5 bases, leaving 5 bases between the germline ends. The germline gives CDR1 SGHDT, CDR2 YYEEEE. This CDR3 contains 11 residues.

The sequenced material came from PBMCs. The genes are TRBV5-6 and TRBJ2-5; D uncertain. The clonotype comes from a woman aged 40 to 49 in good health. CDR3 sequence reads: CASSSPETQYF. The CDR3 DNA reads TGTGCCAGCAGCTCCCCGGAGACCCAGTACTTC.